The rows below give T cell receptor beta chains drawn from one sample of a study of graft-versus-host responses after intestinal transplantation. These receptors have no known antigen. Method: immunoSEQ multiplex PCR; TCRdb's copy keeps in-frame clones and lacks some. The sample holds approximately 85,000 clones; 75% to 95% are singletons and the top ten take about 8%. Source: unstimulated CD8+ T cells sorted from spleen or lymph node cells, taken before transplant. These receptors were taken from a human donor who was the organ donor for an intestinal transplant. Both conserved end residues are part of each CDR3. The D gene is left open where the match is weak. Clone size, where shown, is once, few, many, or a class for clones that have expanded.

>NA|TRBJ2-5|TRBV6-5|NA
CASSYGYLDLETQYF
TGTGCCAGCAGTTACGGCTATTTAGACCTGGAGACCCAGTACTTC
>NA|TRBJ2-1|TRBV4-1|NA
CASSQEDRAHNNEQFF
TGCGCCAGCAGCCAAGAGGATCGGGCCCACAACAATGAGCAGTTCTTC
>NA|TRBJ1-2|TRBV10-2|NA
CASSESREEYGYTF
TGCGCCAGCAGTGAGTCGAGGGAAGAATATGGCTACACCTTC
>NA|TRBJ1-4|TRBV6-5|TRBD1
CASTPRGGGEKLFF
TGTGCCAGCACCCCCAGAGGGGGCGGTGAAAAACTGTTTTTT
>NA|TRBJ1-1|TRBV6-5|NA
CASSSPSPGAFF
TGTGCCAGCAGTTCGCCGAGCCCAGGAGCTTTCTTT
>once|TRBJ2-1|TRBV11-3|NA
CASSFRGTSSYNEQFF
TGTGCCAGCAGCTTTCGCGGGACGAGCTCCTACAATGAGCAGTTCTTC
>NA|TRBJ1-5|TRBV4-1|NA
CASSQEGFVDQPQHF
TGCGCCAGCAGCCAAGAGGGGTTTGTTGATCAGCCCCAGCATTTT
>NA|TRBJ2-1|TRBV11-1|NA
CARSLVRGVFYNEQFF
TGTGCCCGCAGCTTAGTGAGGGGGGTGTTCTACAATGAGCAGTTCTTC
>NA|TRBJ2-1|TRBV19|TRBD2
CASSMWLAENEQFF
TGTGCCAGTAGTATGTGGCTAGCGGAAAATGAGCAGTTCTTC
>NA|TRBJ2-1|TRBV7-3|TRBD2
CASSLEGLAGGPGYNEQFF
TGTGCCAGCAGCTTAGAGGGACTAGCGGGAGGGCCGGGGTACAATGAGCAGTTCTTC
>NA|TRBJ2-1|TRBV28|NA
CASSLRAHNEQFF
TGTGCCAGCAGTTTGAGGGCCCACAATGAGCAGTTCTTC